This TCR beta chain appears in the sequencing data of a study of T cell responses to AZD1222 COVID-19 vaccine. Findings and caveats of the study: Regions 160-218 and 743-854 held dominance among vaccine-associated CD4 TCRs, which spanned spike.

V was trimmed by 1 base and J by 0 bases, leaving 4 bases between them. The V gene's germline CDR1 is SGHAT and CDR2 FQNNGV. The CDR3 length is 14 residues. This clone showed up just once. What it recognizes is unknown. The data were produced by immunoSEQ multiplex PCR, yet TCRdb's version contains in-frame clones alone and is incomplete. Of 130,000 or so clones listed, approximately 86% are singletons. This TCR derives from an adult in good health. The sequences come from peripheral blood, collected on day 0 of AZD1222 vaccination. The chain uses TRBV11-2 and TRBJ2-1; D ambiguous. CDR3 in amino acids: CASSLAGSYNEQFF. The CDR3 nucleotides read TGTGCCAGCAGCTTAGCGGGCTCCTACAATGAGCAGTTCTTC.